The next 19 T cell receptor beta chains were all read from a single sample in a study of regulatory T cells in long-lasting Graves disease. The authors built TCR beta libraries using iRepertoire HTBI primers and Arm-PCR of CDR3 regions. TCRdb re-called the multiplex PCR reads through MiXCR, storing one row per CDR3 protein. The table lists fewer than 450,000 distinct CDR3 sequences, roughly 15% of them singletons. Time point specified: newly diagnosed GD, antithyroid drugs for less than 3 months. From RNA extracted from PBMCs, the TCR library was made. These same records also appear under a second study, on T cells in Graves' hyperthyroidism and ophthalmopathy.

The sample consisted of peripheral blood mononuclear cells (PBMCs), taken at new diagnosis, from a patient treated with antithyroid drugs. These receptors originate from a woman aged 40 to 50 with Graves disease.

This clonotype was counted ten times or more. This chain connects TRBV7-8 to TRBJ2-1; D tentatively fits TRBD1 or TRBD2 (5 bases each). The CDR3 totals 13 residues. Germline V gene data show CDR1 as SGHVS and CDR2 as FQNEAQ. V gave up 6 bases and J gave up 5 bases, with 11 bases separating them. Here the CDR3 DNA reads TGTGCCAGCAGGGGGGAGACAGACAATGAGCAGTTCTTC. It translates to CASRGETDNEQFF.

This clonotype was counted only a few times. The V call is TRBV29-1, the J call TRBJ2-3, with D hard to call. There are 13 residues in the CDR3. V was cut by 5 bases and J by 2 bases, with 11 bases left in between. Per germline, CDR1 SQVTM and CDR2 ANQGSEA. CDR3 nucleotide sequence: TGCAGCGTTATTCCAAGTATCACAGATACGCAGTATTTT. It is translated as CSVIPSITDTQYF.

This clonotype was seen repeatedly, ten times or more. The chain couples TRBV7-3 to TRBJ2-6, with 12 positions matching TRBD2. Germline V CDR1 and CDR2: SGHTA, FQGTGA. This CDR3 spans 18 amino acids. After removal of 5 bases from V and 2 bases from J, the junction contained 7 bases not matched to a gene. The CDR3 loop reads CASSAQLAGGPGANVLTF. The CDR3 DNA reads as TGTGCCAGCAGCGCCCAACTAGCGGGAGGTCCTGGGGCCAACGTCCTGACTTTC.

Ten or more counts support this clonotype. This CDR3 reads CASSFLVGLPPNPSYEQYF. Here the CDR3 DNA reads TGTGCCAGCAGTTTTTTAGTTGGACTGCCCCCAAACCCCTCCTACGAGCAGTACTTC. The J gene is TRBJ2-7, the V gene TRBV28, with D possibly matching TRBD2 (5 bases). The CDR3 is made up of 19 amino acids. Trimming shortened V by 3 bases and J by 0 bases, and 24 bases separated the two germline ends. Germline CDR1 reads MDHEN; CDR2 reads SYDVKM.

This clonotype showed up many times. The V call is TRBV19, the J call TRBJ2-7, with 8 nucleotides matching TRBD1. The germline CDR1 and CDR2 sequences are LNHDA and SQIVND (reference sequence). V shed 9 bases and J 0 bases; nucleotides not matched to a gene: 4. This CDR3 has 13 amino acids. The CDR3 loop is CASSQGASYEQYF. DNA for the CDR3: TGTGCCAGCAGCCAGGGGGCCTCCTACGAGCAGTACTTC. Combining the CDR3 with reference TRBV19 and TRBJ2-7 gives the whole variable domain DGGITQSPKYLFRKEGQNVTLSCEQNLNHDAMYWYRQDPGQGLRLIYYSQIVNDFQKGDIAEGYSVSREKKESFPLTVTSAQKNPTAFYLCASSQGASYEQYFGPGTRLTVT.

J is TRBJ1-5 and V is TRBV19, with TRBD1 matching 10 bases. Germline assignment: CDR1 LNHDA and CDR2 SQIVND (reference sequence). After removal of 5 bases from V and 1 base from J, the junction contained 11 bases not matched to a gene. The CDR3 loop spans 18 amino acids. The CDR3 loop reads CASSSIDRGRFSNQPQHF. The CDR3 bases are TGTGCCAGTAGTTCAATTGACAGGGGGCGTTTCAGCAATCAGCCCCAGCATTTT.

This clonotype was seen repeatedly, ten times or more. The CDR3 DNA reads as TGTGCCAGCAGCTTATATTCGGGGAAACACTACGAGCAGTACTTC. This sequence encodes CASSLYSGKHYEQYF. This sequence joins TRBV11-2 and TRBJ2-7, with TRBD2 as a possible D gene (5 bases). The CDR3 length is 15 residues. Deletions cut 2 bases from V and 3 bases from J, with 14 bases between. Germline loops: CDR1 SGHAT, CDR2 FQNNGV.

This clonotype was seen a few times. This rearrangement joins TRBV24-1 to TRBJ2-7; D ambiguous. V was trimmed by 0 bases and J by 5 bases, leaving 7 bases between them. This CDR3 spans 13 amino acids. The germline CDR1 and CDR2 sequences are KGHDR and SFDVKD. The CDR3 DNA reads TGTGCCACCAGTGATTTGAGTCGGAACGAGCAGTACTTC. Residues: CATSDLSRNEQYF.

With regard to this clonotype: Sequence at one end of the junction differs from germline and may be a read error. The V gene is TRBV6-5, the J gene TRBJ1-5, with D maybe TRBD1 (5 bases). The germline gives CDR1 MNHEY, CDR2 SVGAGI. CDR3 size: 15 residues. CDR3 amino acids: CVSTYSGGVNQPQHF. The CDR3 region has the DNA TGTGTCAGCACCTACTCGGGGGGGGTCAATCAGCCCCAGCATTTT.

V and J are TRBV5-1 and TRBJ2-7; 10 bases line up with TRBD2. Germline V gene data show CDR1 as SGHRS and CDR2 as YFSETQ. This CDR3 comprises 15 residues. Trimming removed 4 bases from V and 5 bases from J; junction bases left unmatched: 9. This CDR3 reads CASSLGTTSGDEQYF. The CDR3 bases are TGCGCCAGCAGCCTAGGTACAACTAGCGGGGACGAGCAGTACTTC. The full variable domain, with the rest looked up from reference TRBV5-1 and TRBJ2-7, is KAGVTQTPRYLIKTRGQQVTLSCSPISGHRSVSWYQQTPGQGLQFLFEYFSETQRNKGNFPGRFSGRQFSNSRSEMNVSTLELGDSALYLCASSLGTTSGDEQYFGPGTRLTVT.

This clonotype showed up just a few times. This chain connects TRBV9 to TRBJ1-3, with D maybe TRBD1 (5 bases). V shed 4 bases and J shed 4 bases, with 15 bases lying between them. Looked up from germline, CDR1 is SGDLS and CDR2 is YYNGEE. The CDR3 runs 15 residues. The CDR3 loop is CASSRGAGQGNTIYF. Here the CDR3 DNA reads TGTGCCAGCAGCCGCGGGGCAGGGCAGGGAAACACCATATATTTT.

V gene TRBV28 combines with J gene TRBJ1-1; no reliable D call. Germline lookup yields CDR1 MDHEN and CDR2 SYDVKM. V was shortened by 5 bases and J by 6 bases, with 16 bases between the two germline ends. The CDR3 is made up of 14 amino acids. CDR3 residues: CASSRGGMSPEAFF. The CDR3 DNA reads TGTGCCAGCAGTCGGGGTGGAATGTCACCTGAAGCTTTCTTT.

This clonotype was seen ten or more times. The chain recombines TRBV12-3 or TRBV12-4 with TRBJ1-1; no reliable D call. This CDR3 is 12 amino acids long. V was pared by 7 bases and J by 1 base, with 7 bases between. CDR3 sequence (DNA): TGTGCCAGCAATATAGAGAACACTGAAGCTTTCTTT. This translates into CASNIENTEAFF.

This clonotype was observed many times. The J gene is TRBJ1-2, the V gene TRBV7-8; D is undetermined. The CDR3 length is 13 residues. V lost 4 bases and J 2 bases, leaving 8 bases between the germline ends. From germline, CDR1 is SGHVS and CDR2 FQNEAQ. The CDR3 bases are TGTGCCAGCAGCTCGACAAGGAACTATGGCTACACCTTC. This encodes CASSSTRNYGYTF. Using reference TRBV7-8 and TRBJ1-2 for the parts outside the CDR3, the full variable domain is GAGVSQSPRYKVAKRGQDVALRCDPISGHVSLFWYQQALGQGPEFLTYFQNEAQLDKSGLPSDRFFAERPEGSVSTLKIQRTQQEDSAVYLCASSSTRNYGYTFGSGTRLTVV.

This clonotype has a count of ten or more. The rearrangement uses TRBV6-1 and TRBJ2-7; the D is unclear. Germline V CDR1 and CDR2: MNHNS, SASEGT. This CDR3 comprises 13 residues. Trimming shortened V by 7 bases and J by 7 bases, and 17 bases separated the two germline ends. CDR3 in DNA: TGTGCCAGCACCGTAACCCCAGGTCGAGAGCAGTACTTC. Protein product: CASTVTPGREQYF.

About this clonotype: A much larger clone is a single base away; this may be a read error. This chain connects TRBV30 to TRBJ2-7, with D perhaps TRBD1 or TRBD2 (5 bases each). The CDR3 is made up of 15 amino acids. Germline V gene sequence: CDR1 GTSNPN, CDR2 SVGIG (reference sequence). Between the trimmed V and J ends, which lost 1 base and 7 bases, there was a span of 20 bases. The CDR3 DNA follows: TGTGCCTGGAGTGACGGGGCTAGTAGGAACAATGAGCAGTACTTC. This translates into CAWSDGASRNNEQYF.

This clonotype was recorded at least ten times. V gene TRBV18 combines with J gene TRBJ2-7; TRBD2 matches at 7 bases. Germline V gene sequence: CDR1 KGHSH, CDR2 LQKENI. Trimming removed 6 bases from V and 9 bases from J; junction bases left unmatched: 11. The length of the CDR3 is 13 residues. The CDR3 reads CASSPEATGGQYF. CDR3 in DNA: TGTGCCAGCTCCCCCGAGGCAACGGGAGGGCAGTACTTC.

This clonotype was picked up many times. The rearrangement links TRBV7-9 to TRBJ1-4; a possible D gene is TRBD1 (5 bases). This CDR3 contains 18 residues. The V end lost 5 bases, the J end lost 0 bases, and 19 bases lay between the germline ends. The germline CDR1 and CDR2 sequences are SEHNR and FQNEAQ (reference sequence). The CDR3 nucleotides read TGTGCCAGCAGCATCGGGCCGGGACCTCCTGCAACTAATGAAAAACTGTTTTTT. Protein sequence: CASSIGPGPPATNEKLFF. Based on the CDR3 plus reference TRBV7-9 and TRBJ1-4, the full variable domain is DTGVSQNPRHKITKRGQNVTFRCDPISEHNRLYWYRQTLGQGPEFLTYFQNEAQLEKSRLLSDRFSAERPKGSFSTLEIQRTEQGDSAMYLCASSIGPGPPATNEKLFFGSGTQLSVL.

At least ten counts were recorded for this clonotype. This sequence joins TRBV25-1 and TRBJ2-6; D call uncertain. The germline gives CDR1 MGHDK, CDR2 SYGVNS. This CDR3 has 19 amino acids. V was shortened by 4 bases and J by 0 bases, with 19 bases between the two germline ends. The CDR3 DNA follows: TGTGCCAGCAGTGGGAAACCCCGGGCCTCCTTCTCTGGGGCCAACGTCCTGACTTTC. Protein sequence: CASSGKPRASFSGANVLTF.